These 2 T cell receptor beta chains originate from one sample sequenced in a study of T cell responses to AZD1222 COVID-19 vaccine. Sequencing used immunoSEQ multiplex PCR; TCRdb keeps in-frame clones, though not all of them. In the table there are some 100,000 clones, roughly 92% of which are singletons. The sample was peripheral blood, taken 28 days after the second AZD1222 dose. Receptors were obtained from an adult who received the AZD1222 COVID-19 vaccine.

The CDR3 region is CAISESWDTEETQYF. As DNA, the CDR3 is TGTGCCATCAGTGAGTCGTGGGACACCGAAGAGACCCAGTACTTC. This sequence joins TRBV10-3 and TRBJ2-5, with D maybe TRBD1 (6 bases). V lost 0 bases and J 3 bases, leaving 11 bases between the germline ends. Germline-derived CDR1 and CDR2 are ENHRY and SYGVKD. This CDR3 spans 15 amino acids.

This clone came up once. This CDR3 is CASSQDRWGRETQYF. CDR3 DNA sequence: TGCGCCAGCAGCCAAGATAGATGGGGGCGAGAGACCCAGTACTTC. The chain links TRBV4-3 to TRBJ2-5; weak D call: TRBD1 (6 bases). This CDR3 region has 15 residues. Germline V lookup: CDR1 LGHNA, CDR2 YSLEER. V was trimmed by 0 bases and J by 4 bases, leaving 12 bases between them.